The next 8 T cell receptor beta chains were all read from a single sample in a study of T cells in women clearing cervical HPV infection. Profiled with immunoSEQ multiplex PCR; TCRdb holds only in-frame clones, not every one. This specimen shows under 40,000 clones; the ten leading clones hold 3.5%. The sequencing input was blood buffy coat. These receptors originate from a woman aged 18 to 75 with a cervical HPV16 infection that either progressed to CIN3+ or cleared (not recorded which).

Worth noting for this clone: Coverage ceases 3 residues before the CDR3 finishes, and the germline J gene fills in the end. V is TRBV20-1 and J is TRBJ1-6; 9 nucleotides align to TRBD1. Trimming cost V 5 bases and J 11 bases; bases outside gene matches: 10. The CDR3 totals 14 residues. Germline V gene data show CDR1 as DFQATT and CDR2 as SNEGSKA (reference sequence). The CDR3 sequence: CSAPTGGRSTPLHF. CDR3 DNA (partial): TGCAGTGCTCCTACAGGGGGCAGGTCGACACCC.

With regard to this clone: The DNA ends 3 residues before the CDR3 does, and the rest of the CDR3 is filled in from the germline J gene. V usage is TRBV11-2 and J usage is TRBJ2-7; a weak D match, TRBD1 (5 bases). The V end was cut by 1 base, the J end by 2 bases, with 9 bases between. The CDR3 covers 14 residues. The germline V gene encodes CDR1 SGHAT and CDR2 FQNNGV. The CDR3 loop reads CASSLVGRAYEQYF. The CDR3 DNA, read in part, is TGTGCCAGCAGCTTAGTGGGCAGGGCCTACGAG.

The sequenced CDR3 bases are TGCGCCAGCAGCTCCGGGACAGGGGCGGGGAGCTACGAG. Translating it yields CASSSGTGAGSYE. The CDR3 in its entirety is CASSSGTGAGSYEQYF. V is TRBV5-1 and J is TRBJ2-7; the match to TRBD1 covers 10 bases. The CDR3 extends 3 residues past the end of the read, so its final part is completed from the germline J gene. The CDR3 totals 16 residues. The V gene end was trimmed by 3 bases and the J gene end by 3 bases; junction bases not matched to a gene: 9. CDR1 and CDR2 (germline): SGHRS, YFSETQ.

Details on this clone: The CDR3 extends 3 residues past the end of the read, so its final part is completed from the germline J gene. V and J are TRBV18 and TRBJ1-5; D is possibly TRBD1 (5 bases). The germline CDR1 and CDR2 sequences are KGHSH and LQKENI. The CDR3 is made up of 14 amino acids. Trimming took 1 base from V and 8 from J, leaving 12 bases between them. Incomplete CDR3 DNA: TGTGCCAGCTCACCACGGCAGGGCCAAGAGCCC. Protein sequence: CASSPRQGQEP. The whole CDR3 sequence reads CASSPRQGQEPQHF.

CDR3 sequence reads: CSARDLSSVYRDRKTYEQYF. CDR3 bases read: TGCAGTGCTAGAGATCTTAGCTCGGTATACCGGGACAGAAAAACCTACGAG. The rearrangement uses TRBV20-1 and TRBJ2-7; 7 bases are a match to TRBD1. The CDR3 end falls 3 residues outside the read, so it is completed with the germline J gene. Per germline, CDR1 DFQATT and CDR2 SNEGSKA (reference sequence). This CDR3 contains 20 residues. The V gene end was trimmed by 0 bases and the J gene end by 2 bases; junction bases not matched to a gene: 22.

Regarding this clone: The read stops 3 residues short of the end of the CDR3; the missing end is completed from the germline J gene. V usage is TRBV6-1 and J usage is TRBJ1-3, with TRBD1 as a possible D gene (5 bases). CDR1 and CDR2 from the germline V gene are MNHNS and SASEGT. CDR3 length: 12 amino acids. Partial CDR3 DNA: TGTGCCAGCAGTGAAACAATCGGGACT. It encodes CASSETIGT. The entire CDR3 protein reads CASSETIGTIYF.

The sequenced CDR3 bases are TGTGCCAGCAGCTCAGACCAAGAGACC. Translating it yields CASSSDQET. The full CDR3 is CASSSDQETQYF. The J gene is TRBJ2-5, the V gene TRBV7-2; no clear D. Read data end 3 residues before the CDR3 end; the end is taken from the germline J gene. The germline CDR1 and CDR2 sequences are SGHTA and FQGNSA. The CDR3 runs 12 residues. Trimming pared 4 bases from V and 0 bases from J, leaving 3 bases between.

As concerns this clone: Read data end 3 residues before the CDR3 end; the end is taken from the germline J gene. The V call is TRBV20-1, the J call TRBJ2-2; D is ambiguous. The CDR3 loop spans 11 amino acids. Germline V gives CDR1 DFQATT, CDR2 SNEGSKA (reference sequence). CDR3 DNA (partial): TGCAGTGCTGAAACTAATGAAAAG. Protein: CSAETNEK. The CDR3, in full, reads CSAETNEKLFF.